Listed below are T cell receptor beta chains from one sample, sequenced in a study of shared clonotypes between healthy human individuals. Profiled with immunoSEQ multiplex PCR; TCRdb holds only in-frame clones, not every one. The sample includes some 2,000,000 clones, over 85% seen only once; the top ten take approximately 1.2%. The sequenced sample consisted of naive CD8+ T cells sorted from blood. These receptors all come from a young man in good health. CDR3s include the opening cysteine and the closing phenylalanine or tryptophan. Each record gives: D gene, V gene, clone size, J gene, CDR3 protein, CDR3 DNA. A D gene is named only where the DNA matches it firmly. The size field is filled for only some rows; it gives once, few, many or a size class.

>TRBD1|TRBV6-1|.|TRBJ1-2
CASSEPGTGYGYTF
TGTGCCAGCAGTGAACCCGGGACAGGTTATGGCTACACCTTC
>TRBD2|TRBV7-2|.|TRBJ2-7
CASSSPGLAGNEQYF
TGTGCCAGCAGCTCTCCGGGACTAGCGGGCAACGAGCAGTACTTC
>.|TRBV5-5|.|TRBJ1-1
CASSLAGTDTEAFF
TGTGCCAGCAGCTTGGCCGGGACGGACACTGAAGCTTTCTTT
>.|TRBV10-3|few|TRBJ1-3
CAISDGSGNTIYF
TGTGCCATCAGTGATGGCTCTGGAAACACCATATATTTT
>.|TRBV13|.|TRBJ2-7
CASSRGDDEQYF
TGTGCCAGCAGCCGGGGAGATGACGAGCAGTACTTC
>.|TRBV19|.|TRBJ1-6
CASSFDFGSPLHF
TGTGCCAGTAGTTTCGATTTTGGCTCACCCCTCCACTTT
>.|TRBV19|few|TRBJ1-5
CATDVGSTYQPQHF
TGTGCCACCGATGTGGGCAGCACGTATCAGCCCCAGCATTTT
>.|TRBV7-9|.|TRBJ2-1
CASSLGGGNEQFF
TGTGCCAGCAGCTTGGGCGGAGGCAATGAGCAGTTCTTC
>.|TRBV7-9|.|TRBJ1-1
CASSSGLGGIMNTEAFF
TGTGCCAGCAGCTCCGGCCTCGGTGGAATCATGAACACTGAAGCTTTCTTT
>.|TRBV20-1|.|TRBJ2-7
CSAREGYEQYF
TGCAGTGCTAGAGAGGGCTACGAGCAGTACTTC
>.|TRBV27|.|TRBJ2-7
CASSDRGGIYEQYF
TGTGCCAGCAGCGACAGGGGAGGGATCTACGAGCAGTACTTC
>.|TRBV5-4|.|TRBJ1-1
CASSSRVLNTEAFF
TGTGCCAGCAGCAGCAGGGTCTTGAACACTGAAGCTTTCTTT
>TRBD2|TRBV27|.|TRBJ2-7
CASSLSGGAGEQYF
TGTGCCAGCAGCTTAAGCGGGGGGGCCGGCGAGCAGTACTTC
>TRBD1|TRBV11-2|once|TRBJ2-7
CASSLVSFGGTGFYEQYF
TGTGCCAGCAGCTTAGTATCCTTCGGAGGGACAGGCTTCTACGAGCAGTACTTC
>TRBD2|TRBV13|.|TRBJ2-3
CASSLLTSGFTDTQYF
TGTGCCAGCAGCTTATTGACTAGCGGGTTCACAGATACGCAGTATTTT
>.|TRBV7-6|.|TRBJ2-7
CASRRGDNYEQYF
TGTGCCAGCAGGCGGGGAGACAACTACGAGCAGTACTTC
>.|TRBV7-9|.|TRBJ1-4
CASSLMETATGKLFF
TGTGCCAGCAGCTTAATGGAAACGGCCACCGGGAAACTGTTTTTT